These 3 T cell receptor beta chains share one sample of origin, sequenced in a study. From the 5' RACE reads, TCRdb called clonotypes with MiXCR, one entry per CDR3 protein. This sample has about 5,400 distinct CDR3 sequences, with roughly 51% found just once. The sample comprised memory CD4+ T cells sorted from blood. Regarding subset: memory CD4+ T cells, CD4+CD45RO+CD25-. These receptors originate from a female donor with breast cancer.

V gene TRBV20-1 combines with J gene TRBJ2-3; 10 bases line up with TRBD2. CDR1 and CDR2 (germline): DFQATT, SNEGSKA (reference sequence). The CDR3 spans 16 residues. The trim removed 5 bases at V and 4 bases at J, leaving 12 bases unmatched. The CDR3 DNA reads as TGCAGTGCTGGGGCCCCCAGCGGGGGGGTGGCAGATACGCAGTATTTT. Amino acid sequence: CSAGAPSGGVADTQYF.

This clonotype was picked up one time. This chain connects TRBV11-3 to TRBJ2-5; TRBD1 might be the D (6 bases). This CDR3 region has 12 residues. With 5 bases removed from V and 4 bases from J, the gap between germline ends came to 8 bases. Germline V gene lookup returns CDR1 SGHNT and CDR2 YENEEA. The CDR3 DNA reads TGTGCCAGCAGCGAAGGGGGAGAGACCCAGTACTTC. It is translated as CASSEGGETQYF.

This clonotype was counted only a few times. This chain links TRBV5-1 with TRBJ1-3, with D tentatively TRBD1 (5 bases). Trimming removed 4 bases from V and 0 bases from J, with 14 bases in between. Germline values: CDR1 SGHRS, CDR2 YFSETQ. This CDR3 is 16 amino acids long. The CDR3 loop is CASSISTGSSGNTIYF. In DNA form, the CDR3 reads TGCGCCAGCAGCATCTCTACAGGAAGCTCTGGAAACACCATATATTTT.